This T cell receptor (beta chain) was sequenced for a study of cytomegalovirus exposure and HLA in healthy donors (dated by TCRdb to the late 2010s). Background on the whole study: According to an earlier analysis of 550 to 700 of the donors, about 180 million T cells yielded roughly 110 million unique TCR beta sequences and about 280 Gb of sequence data. Among 350 to 400 genotyped donors of the cohort, an average of around 240,000 unique TCR beta nucleotide sequences were sequenced per donor, around 18% of them non-productive. The study profiled the T cell repertoires of some 610 subjects by immunosequencing and related them to cytomegalovirus serostatus. An early release that covered about 600 HLA-typed donors contained 300 to 350 gigabases of sequencing data and 85 million to 100 million unique TCR sequences. Several DR-DQ haplotypes were handled as single units for association and clustering because linkage in the cohort was strong. Donor age, sex, ethnicity and CMV serostatus were collected together with the repertoire data. The number of typed donors differed by locus: roughly 620-630 for A, B, C, DRB1 and DQB1; 500 to 550 for DQA1; over 600 for DPA1; and 400 to 480 for DPB1. All discovery cohort repertoires had been generated using a single sequencing platform. The later analysis used no new phenotypic data to find candidate immune exposures, relying instead on TCR beta sequences and their occurrence across donors. Genome-wide SNP genotypes for about 65% of the 666 donors were used in a later genetic analysis, which treated that subset as a discovery cohort. The genetic ancestry cluster associated with self-reported Caucasian donors included about 84% of the approximately 430 genotyped donors. Class I and class II HLA loci were covered by the typing at four-digit resolution. In an earlier analysis of a few hundred of the donors, high-throughput TCR beta sequencing was used to judge whether each TCR beta V gene segment behaved as functional or pseudogenic. To predict cytomegalovirus infection status, the study combined high-throughput TCR immunosequencing, statistical association of individual TCRs with disease status, and machine learning. In a later analysis, previously published TCR beta repertoires from 600 to 850 donors were re-analyzed and high-resolution HLA genotyping was added so that TCR occurrence patterns could be studied. The study aimed to test whether cataloging public T cell receptors could reveal signatures of past pathogen exposure. A separate validation cohort of 100 to 150 different subjects was used in addition to the 666-subject first cohort.

The cohort comprised more than 550 healthy bone marrow donors. All cohort members were sampled while nominally healthy, although unrecorded immune exposures were likely present. The donor tested CMV seropositive and was one of the 289 seropositive cohort members. A peripheral blood sample was provided by each donor, and peripheral blood mononuclear cells were used for TCR beta sequencing. Genomic DNA extraction from the blood cell samples was performed with the Qiagen DNeasy Blood Extraction Kit. Reading the germline V gene gives CDR1 LGHNA and CDR2 YNFKEQ. From cysteine to phenylalanine, the CDR3 is 18 amino acids long. The only DNA kept is the CDR3, 54 bases in frame from the first base. After removal of 2 bases from V and 1 base from J, the junction retains 11 bases not matched to a gene. The library was prepared using the immunoSEQ multiplex PCR assay. The multiplex PCR relied on a mix of 60 forward primers for TCR Vbeta segments and 13 reverse primers for TCR Jbeta segments. A multiplex PCR assay on genomic DNA amplified the CDR3 region of rearranged TCR beta genes. The amplified TCR beta libraries were sequenced on the Illumina HiSeq System as 87-base-pair reads. The paper's data handling went like this. A later analysis tallied around 87 million unique TCR beta chains across the 660 or so repertoires, and around 10 million of those chains were shared by two or more donors. To remove PCR and sequencing errors, raw reads were error-corrected and collapsed into unique sequences using a nearest-neighbor algorithm that merged closely related sequences. CDR3 sequences were aligned to IMGT reference sequences to assign V, D and J gene segments. For a sequence to be retained, at least a six-nucleotide match to both a V gene segment and a J gene segment was required. Rearrangements were called productive when the CDR3 lacked stop codons and stayed in frame with V and J; all others were non-productive. CDR3 was defined by IMGT convention, running from the second conserved V-encoded cysteine to the conserved J-encoded phenylalanine. The earlier analysis of some 580 of the donors excluded any sequence lacking an unambiguous match to a single V gene segment. An earlier analysis of around 600 of the donors classified V segments as functional when productive rearrangements were above 56.7% and as segregating when the standard deviation between donors was above 5%. A statistical classification framework was built to diagnose cytomegalovirus status from the catalog of TCR beta chain sequences. In a later analysis, TCR nucleotide sequences were compared against IMGT/GENE-DB human TR gene sequences so that V and J genes could be assigned. The TCRdist pipeline was used in a later analysis to assign CDR3 sequences and most-parsimonious VDJ recombination scenarios. In a later analysis, every TCR beta chain was defined by the combination of its CDR3 amino acid sequence and its V-gene family, and reads without a unique V-gene family were dropped. A later analysis removed 550 to 700 highly shared, low-generation-probability nucleotide sequences to deal with suspected cross-contamination and a sequencing artifact. In a later analysis, a clonal expansion index for each public chain was calculated from normalized within-repertoire ranks of inferred template counts. In a later analysis, generation probabilities were computed using a VDJ recombination model fitted to out-of-frame rearrangements, and the results were checked against IGoR. A later analysis scored TCR-TCR, TCR-HLA and TCR-CMV co-occurrence with hypergeometric tests, applying a repertoire-size bias correction to TCR pairs. A later analysis estimated false discovery rates by permuting HLA or CMV assignments 20 times. In a later analysis, co-occurring TCRs were grouped using DBSCAN, with TCRdist sequence similarity added in when clustering inside HLA-allele-positive subsets. Repertoires with fewer than 30,000 or more than 120,000 public chains, plus five repertoires with anomalous nucleotide sharing, were excluded from co-occurrence clustering. TCRdb stores this immuneACCESS table with in-frame sequences only. Part of the clones is absent; in the studies checked, under half of the shortfall reflects unresolved V genes, and no reason is known for the rest. V, J and clone size were drawn from that table, and D and trimming were deduced from the DNA. The sample table contains 100,000 to 150,000 clones; only one count was recorded for about 74% of them. Of the sample, roughly 6% is held by the ten largest clones.

As for this clone: No cognate antigen has been identified for it. No base qualities exist here, and no much larger clone lies one base off it.

Summary of the overall study and its limitations: The sequencing pipeline was judged likely to have produced a cluster of highly shared sequence variants as a technical artifact. Three of the identified cytomegalovirus-associated TCR beta chains were confirmed in vitro to be specific for cytomegalovirus antigens. The 87-base-pair reads could not distinguish some IMGT-functional V segments, including TRBV6-2 and TRBV6-3, so those segments were excluded. In a later analysis, HLA-associated TCR beta chains were found to be more clonally expanded and to have lower generation probabilities than equally common non-associated chains. Across donors, most TCR sequences were observed very rarely, whereas some public TCRs were present in many individuals. An earlier analysis of roughly 570 of the donors showed that most TCR beta V segments appeared in productive rearrangements either about 90% or about 30% of the time, which broadly matched IMGT annotations. A further reported finding was that TCR beta sequences accurately predicted the HLA-A and HLA-B alleles for most subjects in the first cohort. According to a later analysis, parvovirus B19, influenza, CMV and Epstein-Barr virus appeared linked to several top co-occurrence clusters. A later analysis associated roughly 17,000 TCR beta sequences with specific HLA alleles at a false discovery rate of 0.05. HLA typing was unavailable for some donors at each locus, so association tests used only the typed subset. According to a later genetic analysis, donors in an Asian-associated ancestry cluster had fewer N-insertions in productive TCRs than the roughly 670-donor mean. According to a later analysis, TCR association rates differed among HLA loci, with DRB1 alleles showing the most associated TCRs and HLA-C alleles showing the fewest. Most CMV-associated TCR beta chains appeared to be HLA-restricted in a later analysis, and the HLA associations seemed to be driven largely by CMV exposure. When HLA alleles, especially DR and DQ, strongly co-occurred, TCR associations were difficult to assign to individual alleles. A later genetic analysis associated a missense DCLRE1C variant with V-gene and J-gene trimming of TCR beta chains, and an independent cohort replicated the association. The classifier was reported to diagnose cytomegalovirus status with high specificity and sensitivity in both the original and validation cohorts. A total of some 180 TCR beta chains were listed by the study as associated with cytomegalovirus. Correlated functional status among segregating V segments might be attributable to linkage disequilibrium, but an unknown experimental factor could not be ruled out. The authors suggested that the approach could potentially be generalized to other disease states and immunological phenotypes. Sequencing depth was assumed to be roughly uniform across donors in the presence/absence analyses, though that assumption may not hold. In this cohort, only TCR beta chains were sequenced, and detectable features were limited by the absence of alpha or paired-chain data. The earlier analysis of a few hundred of the donors excluded seventeen rarely observed V segments, including chromosome 9 orphons, because counts were too low. For the cohort, immune exposure information was limited to CMV serostatus.

Sample: PBMCs. The chain is encoded by TRBV4-2 joined to TRBJ1-1; 9 bases in the middle match TRBD1. The receptor comes from a woman aged 45-59 years in good health and CMV-seropositive. The CDR3 has the sequence CASSQSNTGQGSNTEAFF. The DNA reads TGTGCCAGCAGCCAATCAAATACCGGACAGGGGTCGAACACTGAAGCTTTCTTT.